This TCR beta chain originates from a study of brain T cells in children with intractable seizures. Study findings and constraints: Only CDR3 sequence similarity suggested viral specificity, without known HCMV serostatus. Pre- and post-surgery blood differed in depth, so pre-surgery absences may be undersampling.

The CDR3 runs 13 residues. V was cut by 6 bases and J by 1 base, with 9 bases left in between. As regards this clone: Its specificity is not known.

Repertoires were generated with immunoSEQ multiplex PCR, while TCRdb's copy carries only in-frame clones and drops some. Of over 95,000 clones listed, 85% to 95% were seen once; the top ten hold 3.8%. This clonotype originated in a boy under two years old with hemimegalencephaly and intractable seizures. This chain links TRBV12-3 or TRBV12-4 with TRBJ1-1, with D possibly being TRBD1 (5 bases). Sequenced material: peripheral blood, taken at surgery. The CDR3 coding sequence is TGTGCCAGCAGCCGGGGGGGGAACACTGAAGCTTTCTTT. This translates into CASSRGGNTEAFF.